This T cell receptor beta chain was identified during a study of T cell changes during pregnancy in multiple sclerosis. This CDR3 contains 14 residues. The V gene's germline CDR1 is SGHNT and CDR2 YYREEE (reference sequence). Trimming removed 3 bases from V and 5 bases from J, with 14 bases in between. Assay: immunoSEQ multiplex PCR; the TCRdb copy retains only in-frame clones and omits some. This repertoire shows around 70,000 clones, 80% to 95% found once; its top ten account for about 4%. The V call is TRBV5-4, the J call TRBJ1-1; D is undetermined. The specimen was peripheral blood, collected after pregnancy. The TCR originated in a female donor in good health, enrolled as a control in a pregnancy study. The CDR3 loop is CASSSRGGLTEAFF. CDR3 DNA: TGTGCCAGCAGCTCCCGAGGAGGGCTGACTGAAGCTTTCTTT.